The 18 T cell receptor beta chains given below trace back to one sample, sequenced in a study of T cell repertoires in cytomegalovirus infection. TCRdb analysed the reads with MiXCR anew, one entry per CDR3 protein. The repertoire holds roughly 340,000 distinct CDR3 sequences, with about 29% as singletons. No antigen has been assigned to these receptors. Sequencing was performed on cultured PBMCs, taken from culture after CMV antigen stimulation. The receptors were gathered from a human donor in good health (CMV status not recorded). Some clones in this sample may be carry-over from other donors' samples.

CDR3 loop: CASTMTSGKNEQFF. In DNA, the CDR3 is TGTGCCAGCACCATGACTAGCGGGAAGAATGAGCAGTTCTTC. The chain uses TRBV12-3 or TRBV12-4 and TRBJ2-1; 11 bases agree with TRBD2. The CDR3 contains 14 residues. Losses at the gene ends were 7 bases for V and 7 bases for J; bases not matched to a gene: 6.

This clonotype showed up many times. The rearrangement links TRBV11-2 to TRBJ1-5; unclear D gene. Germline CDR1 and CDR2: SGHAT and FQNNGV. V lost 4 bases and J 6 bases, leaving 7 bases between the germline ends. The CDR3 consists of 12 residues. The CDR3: CASSSLSQPQHF. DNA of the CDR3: TGTGCCAGCAGCTCTTTAAGTCAGCCCCAGCATTTT.

CDR3 coding DNA: TGTGCCAGCAGCTTGGGACTAGCGCAAGATACGCAGTATTTT. Amino acids: CASSLGLAQDTQYF. The chain couples TRBV5-6 to TRBJ2-3, with TRBD2 matching over 8 bases. CDR1 is SGHDT and CDR2 is YYEEEE in the germline V gene. Trimming removed 0 bases from V and 5 bases from J; junction bases left unmatched: 2. The CDR3 extends over 14 amino acids.

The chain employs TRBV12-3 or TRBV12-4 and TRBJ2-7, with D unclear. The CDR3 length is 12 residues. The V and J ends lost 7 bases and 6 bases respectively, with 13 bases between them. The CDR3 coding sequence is TGTGCCAGCACTTACCAACTCTCCGAGCAGTACTTC. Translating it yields CASTYQLSEQYF.

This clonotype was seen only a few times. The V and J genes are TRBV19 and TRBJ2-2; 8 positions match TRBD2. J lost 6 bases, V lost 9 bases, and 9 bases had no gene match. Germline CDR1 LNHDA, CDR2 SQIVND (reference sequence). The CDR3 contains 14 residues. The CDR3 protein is CASLPRGGAGELFF. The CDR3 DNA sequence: TGTGCCAGCCTCCCCCGGGGGGGCGCCGGGGAGCTGTTTTTT.

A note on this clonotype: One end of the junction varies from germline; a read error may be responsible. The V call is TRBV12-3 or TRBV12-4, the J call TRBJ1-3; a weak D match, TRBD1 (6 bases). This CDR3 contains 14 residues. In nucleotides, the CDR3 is TGTGTCAGCAGTGGCCCAGGGGTAGGAAACACCATATATTTT. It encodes CVSSGPGVGNTIYF.

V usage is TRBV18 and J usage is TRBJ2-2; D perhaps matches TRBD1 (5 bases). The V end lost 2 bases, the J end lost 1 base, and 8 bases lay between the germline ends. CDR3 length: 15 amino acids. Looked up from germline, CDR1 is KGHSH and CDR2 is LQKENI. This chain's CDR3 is CASSPSGRNTGELFF. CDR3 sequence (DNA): TGTGCCAGCTCACCATCAGGGCGGAACACCGGGGAGCTGTTTTTT.

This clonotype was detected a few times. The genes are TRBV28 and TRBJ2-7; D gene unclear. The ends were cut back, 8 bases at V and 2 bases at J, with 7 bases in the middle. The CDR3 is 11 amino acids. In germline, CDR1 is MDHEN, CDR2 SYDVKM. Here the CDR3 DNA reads TGTGCCAGCGGTTCAGCCTACGAGCAGTACTTC. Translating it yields CASGSAYEQYF. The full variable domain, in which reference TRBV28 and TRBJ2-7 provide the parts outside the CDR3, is DVKVTQSSRYLVKRTGEKVFLECVQDMDHENMFWYRQDPGLGLRLIYFSYDVKMKEKGDIPEGYSVSREKKERFSLILESASTNQTSMYLCASGSAYEQYFGPGTRLTVT.

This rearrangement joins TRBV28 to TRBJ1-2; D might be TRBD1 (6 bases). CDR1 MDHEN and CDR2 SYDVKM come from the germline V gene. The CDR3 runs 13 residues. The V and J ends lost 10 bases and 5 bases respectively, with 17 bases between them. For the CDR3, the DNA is TGTGCCATCTGGCGAGGGGGGCCTTATGGCTACACCTTC. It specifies CAIWRGGPYGYTF.

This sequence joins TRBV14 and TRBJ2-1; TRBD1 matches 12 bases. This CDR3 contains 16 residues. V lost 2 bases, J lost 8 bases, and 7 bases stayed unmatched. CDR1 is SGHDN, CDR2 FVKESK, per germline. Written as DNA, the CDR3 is TGTGCCAGCAGCCAACCGGGACAGGGGGCTGTCTATGAGCAGTTCTTC. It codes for CASSQPGQGAVYEQFF.

The CDR3 spells CASSNLAGVGEQFF. DNA for the CDR3: TGTGCCAGCAGCAACCTAGCGGGAGTGGGAGAGCAGTTCTTC. This rearrangement joins TRBV27 to TRBJ2-1; 10 bases line up with TRBD2. The CDR3 runs to 14 residues. Germline assignment: CDR1 MNHEY and CDR2 SMNVEV (reference sequence). The J segment lost 10 bases and the V segment lost 6 bases, leaving 9 bases of the junction unmatched.

The CDR3 DNA is TGTGCCAGCTCACCACCGGTCAGTGAAGAGACCCAGTACTTC. Protein product: CASSPPVSEETQYF. The chain recombines TRBV18 with TRBJ2-5, with no clear D. CDR3 length: 14 residues. Deletions cut 0 bases from V and 3 bases from J, with 8 bases between. Per the germline V gene, CDR1 is KGHSH and CDR2 is LQKENI.

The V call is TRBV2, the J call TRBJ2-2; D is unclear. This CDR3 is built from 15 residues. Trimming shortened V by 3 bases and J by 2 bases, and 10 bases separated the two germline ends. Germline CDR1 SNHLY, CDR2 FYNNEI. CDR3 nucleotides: TGTGCCAGCAGTGAGGGTGCCCTTAACACCGGGGAGCTGTTTTTT. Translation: CASSEGALNTGELFF.

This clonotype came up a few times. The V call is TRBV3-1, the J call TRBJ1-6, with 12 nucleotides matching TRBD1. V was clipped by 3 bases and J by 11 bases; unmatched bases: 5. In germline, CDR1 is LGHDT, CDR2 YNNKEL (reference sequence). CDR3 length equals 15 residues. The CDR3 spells CASSHDGTGGPPLHF. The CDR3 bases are TGTGCCAGCAGCCACGATGGGACAGGGGGCCCACCCCTCCACTTT.

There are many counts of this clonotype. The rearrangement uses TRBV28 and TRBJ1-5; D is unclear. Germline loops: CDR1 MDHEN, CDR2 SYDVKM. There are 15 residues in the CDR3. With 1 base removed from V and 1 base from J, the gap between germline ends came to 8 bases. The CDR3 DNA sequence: TGTGCCAGCAGTTTATTACCGGTAAGCAATCAGCCCCAGCATTTT. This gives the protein CASSLLPVSNQPQHF.

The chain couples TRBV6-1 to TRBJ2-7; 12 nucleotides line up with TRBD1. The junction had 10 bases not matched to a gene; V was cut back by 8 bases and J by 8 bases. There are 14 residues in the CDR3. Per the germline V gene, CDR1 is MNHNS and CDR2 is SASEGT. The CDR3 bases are TGTGCCAGCGCAATGACGGGACAGGGGGCACAGCAGTACTTC. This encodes CASAMTGQGAQQYF.

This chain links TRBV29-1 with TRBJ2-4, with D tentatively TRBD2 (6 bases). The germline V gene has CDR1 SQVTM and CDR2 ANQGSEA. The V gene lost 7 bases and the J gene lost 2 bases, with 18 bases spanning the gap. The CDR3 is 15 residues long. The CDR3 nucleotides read TGCAGCGCCGGGGGAGGAGGGAGAACCAAAAACATTCAGTACTTC. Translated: CSAGGGGRTKNIQYF.

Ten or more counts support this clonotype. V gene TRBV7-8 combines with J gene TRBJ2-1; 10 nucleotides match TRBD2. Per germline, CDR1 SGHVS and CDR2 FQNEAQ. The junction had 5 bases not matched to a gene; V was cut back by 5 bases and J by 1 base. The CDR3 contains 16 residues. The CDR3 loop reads CASSLIAGGSYNEQFF. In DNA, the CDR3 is TGTGCCAGCAGCCTAATAGCGGGAGGTTCCTACAATGAGCAGTTCTTC.